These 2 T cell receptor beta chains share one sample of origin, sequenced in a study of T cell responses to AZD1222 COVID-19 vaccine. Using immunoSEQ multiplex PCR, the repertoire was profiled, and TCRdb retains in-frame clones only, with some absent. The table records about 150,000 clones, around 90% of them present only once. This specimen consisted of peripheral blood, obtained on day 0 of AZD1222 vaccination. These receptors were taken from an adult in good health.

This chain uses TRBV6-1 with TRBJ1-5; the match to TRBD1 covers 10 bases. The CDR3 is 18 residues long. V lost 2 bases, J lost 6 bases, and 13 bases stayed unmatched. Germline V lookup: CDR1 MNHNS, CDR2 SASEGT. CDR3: CASSETSYGTGDGQPQHF. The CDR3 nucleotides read TGTGCCAGCAGTGAAACTTCTTATGGGACAGGGGACGGTCAGCCCCAGCATTTT.

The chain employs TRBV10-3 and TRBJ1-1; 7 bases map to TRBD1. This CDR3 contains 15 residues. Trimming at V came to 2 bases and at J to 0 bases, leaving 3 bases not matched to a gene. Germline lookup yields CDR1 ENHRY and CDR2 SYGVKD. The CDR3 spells CAISEAGGLNTEAFF. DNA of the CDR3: TGTGCCATCAGTGAGGCAGGGGGGCTGAACACTGAAGCTTTCTTT.